This T cell receptor (beta chain) is from a study of T cell responses to AZD1222 COVID-19 vaccine. The ends lost 6 bases at V and 2 bases at J; junction bases unmatched: 8. The CDR3 runs to 15 residues. CDR1 and CDR2 from the germline V gene are LNHDA and SQIVND (reference sequence). Study results and caveats: Most donors were white British and more were female, and clonal diversity was possibly underestimated.

Sequencing used immunoSEQ multiplex PCR; TCRdb keeps in-frame clones, though not all of them. In the table there are under 150,000 clones, 92% of which are singletons. Worth noting for this clone: Its antigen is unidentified.

The rearrangement joins TRBV19 to TRBJ1-2; 8 bases are a match to TRBD1. The sample in question was peripheral blood, obtained 28 days after the second AZD1222 dose. The clonotype was recovered from an adult who received the AZD1222 COVID-19 vaccine. DNA of the CDR3: TGTGCCAGTAGGGACCTGCGGACAGGGAACTATGGCTACACCTTC. Translated, it gives CASRDLRTGNYGYTF.